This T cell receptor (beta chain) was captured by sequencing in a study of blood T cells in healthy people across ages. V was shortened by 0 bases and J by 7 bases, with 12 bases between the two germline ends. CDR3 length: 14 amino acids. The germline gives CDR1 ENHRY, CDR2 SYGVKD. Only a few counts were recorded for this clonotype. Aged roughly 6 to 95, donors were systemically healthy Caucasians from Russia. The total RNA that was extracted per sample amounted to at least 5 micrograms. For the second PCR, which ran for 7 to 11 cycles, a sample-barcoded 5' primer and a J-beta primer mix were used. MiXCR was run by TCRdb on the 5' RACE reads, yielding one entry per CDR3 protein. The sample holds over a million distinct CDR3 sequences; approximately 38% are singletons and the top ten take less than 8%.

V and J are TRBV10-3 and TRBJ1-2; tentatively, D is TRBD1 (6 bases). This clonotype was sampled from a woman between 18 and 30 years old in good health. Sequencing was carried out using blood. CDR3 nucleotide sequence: TGTGCCATCAGTGAGTCGAGGGACATTTCTGGCTACACCTTC. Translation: CAISESRDISGYTF.